Shown below are 16 T cell receptor beta chains from a single sample sequenced in a study of T-cell memory formation after mild COVID-19 (dated by TCRdb to the early 2020s). Libraries were constructed by 5' RACE. The sequencer listed for this sample is Illumina NovaSeq 6000. TCRdb trimmed the raw reads at Q25, called clones with MiXCR and kept productive beta chains. Rows are combined by CDR3 protein, so each entry shows the most common genes and DNA. Counted in this sample were some 490,000 distinct CDR3 sequences; 15% to 20% of them appeared once. The ten largest clones take up 12% of the sample. Sequenced sample: PBMCs or a T cell subset sorted from them (not recorded which). The receptors shown here come from an adult woman who had mild COVID-19 (a few samples of this study predate the infection). The sample titles of this study are shuffled in the database, so cell type and time point are left out; the donor was told from shared clones.

This clonotype was picked up a small number of times. CDR3 DNA sequence: TGCAGCGTTGAATACGGGTTTGAAGAGACCCAGTACTTC. Its translation: CSVEYGFEETQYF. The chain uses TRBV29-1 and TRBJ2-5, with D unresolved. CDR1 SQVTM and CDR2 ANQGSEA come from the germline V gene. This CDR3 is built from 13 residues. Deletions cut 2 bases from V and 3 bases from J, with 10 bases between.

The rearrangement uses TRBV4-2 and TRBJ2-7; tentatively, D is TRBD1 or TRBD2 (5 bases each). V was cut by 0 bases and J by 6 bases, with 12 bases left in between. Per germline, CDR1 LGHNA and CDR2 YNFKEQ. The CDR3 has 14 residues. DNA for the CDR3: TGTGCCAGCAGCCAAGAGAGGGACCTAGGCGAGCAGTACTTC. This codes for CASSQERDLGEQYF.

There are many counts of this clonotype. The chain couples TRBV2 to TRBJ2-2, with D uncertain. CDR3 length: 15 residues. Germline values: CDR1 SNHLY, CDR2 FYNNEI. V lost 5 bases and J 0 bases, leaving 10 bases between the germline ends. CDR3 nucleotides: TGTGCCAGCAGTACCGGCGGCTCGAACACCGGGGAGCTGTTTTTT. This encodes CASSTGGSNTGELFF.

This clonotype was counted ten times or more. The CDR3 sequence: CASAFGTVNTEAFF. The CDR3 DNA reads TGCGCCAGCGCCTTCGGGACAGTGAACACTGAAGCTTTCTTT. The V and J genes are TRBV5-1 and TRBJ1-1; 7 bases agree with TRBD1. V dropped 7 bases and J dropped 0; count of bases not matched to a gene: 6. This CDR3 comprises 14 residues. Looked up from germline, CDR1 is SGHRS and CDR2 is YFSETQ. The variable domain in full, completed from reference TRBV5-1 and TRBJ1-1, reads KAGVTQTPRYLIKTRGQQVTLSCSPISGHRSVSWYQQTPGQGLQFLFEYFSETQRNKGNFPGRFSGRQFSNSRSEMNVSTLELGDSALYLCASAFGTVNTEAFFGQGTRLTVV.

This sequence joins TRBV12-3 or TRBV12-4 and TRBJ1-3, with 9 bases lining up with TRBD1. After removal of 6 bases from V and 6 bases from J, the junction contained 9 bases not matched to a gene. The CDR3 covers 15 residues. This CDR3 reads CASRTGTGMVNTIYF. The DNA of the CDR3 is TGTGCCAGCAGGACCGGGACAGGGATGGTAAACACCATATATTTT.

J is TRBJ2-7 and V is TRBV2; no definite D call. CDR3 length: 12 amino acids. Germline CDR1 SNHLY, CDR2 FYNNEI. Trimming left V 6 bases short and J 4 bases short, with 10 bases between. Here the CDR3 reads CASRASGYEQYF. Here the CDR3 DNA reads TGTGCCAGCAGGGCTTCGGGTTACGAGCAGTACTTC.

In this sample, this clonotype turned up many times. The DNA for the CDR3 is TGTGCCAGCAGTTCCAAGAGAGCGGGAGGGAGAGAGACCCAGTACTTC. It specifies CASSSKRAGGRETQYF. This chain uses TRBV12-3 or TRBV12-4 with TRBJ2-5; TRBD2 matches 10 bases. J gave up 4 bases and V 4 bases, and 9 bases lay outside the gene matches. The CDR3 contains 16 residues.

The chain has TRBV6-1 and TRBJ2-3; D unclear. This CDR3 region has 12 residues. Germline V lookup: CDR1 MNHNS, CDR2 SASEGT. The ends were cut back, 6 bases at V and 12 bases at J, with 16 bases in the middle. This chain's CDR3 is CASRPEDRVQYF. In DNA form, the CDR3 reads TGTGCCAGCAGGCCCGAGGACCGGGTACAGTATTTT.

A few counts support this clonotype. The rearrangement uses TRBV5-1 and TRBJ2-1; D is uncertain. CDR3 size: 14 residues. V lost 0 bases and J lost 4, with 8 bases in between. Germline V gives CDR1 SGHRS, CDR2 YFSETQ. The CDR3 nucleotides read TGCGCCAGCAGCTTGGCGGAGTTGTACAATGAGCAGTTCTTC. Amino acids: CASSLAELYNEQFF.

The genes are TRBV25-1 and TRBJ2-1; TRBD1 aligns across 8 bases. V lost 3 bases, J lost 2 bases, and 6 bases stayed unmatched. The length of the CDR3 is 16 residues. Per germline, CDR1 MGHDK and CDR2 SYGVNS. CDR3 DNA: TGTGCCAGCAGTGACTTCGACAGGGGTCCCTACAATGAGCAGTTCTTC. Residues: CASSDFDRGPYNEQFF.

This clonotype was counted many times. This sequence joins TRBV20-1 and TRBJ2-7; perhaps TRBD2 as D (6 bases). Germline assignment: CDR1 DFQATT and CDR2 SNEGSKA (reference sequence). CDR3 size: 13 residues. Trimming removed 7 bases at V and 0 bases at J, with 13 bases between. CDR3 in DNA: TGCAGTGGCGGGAACGGGCTCTCCTACGAGCAGTACTTC. Its translation: CSGGNGLSYEQYF.

The chain links TRBV6-5 to TRBJ2-2; D remains unclear. This CDR3 has 13 residues. The V and J ends lost 2 bases and 7 bases respectively, with 8 bases between them. Germline values: CDR1 MNHEY, CDR2 SVGAGI. The CDR3 DNA is TGTGCCAGCAGTTACCAGGTTGACGGGGAGCTGTTTTTT. Amino acid sequence: CASSYQVDGELFF.

This chain joins TRBV12-5 and TRBJ2-1; D is uncertain. Per the germline V gene, CDR1 is LGHNT and CDR2 is FRNRAP. The CDR3 spans 14 residues. The V gene lost 1 base and the J gene lost 4 bases, with 8 bases spanning the gap. DNA of the CDR3: TGTGCTAGTGGTTTGGGCCTCCAATACAATGAGCAGTTCTTC. This codes for CASGLGLQYNEQFF.

In this sample, this clonotype turned up many times. The rearrangement uses TRBV7-9 and TRBJ2-7; D is uncertain. Germline V gives CDR1 SEHNR, CDR2 FQNEAQ (reference sequence). This CDR3 is built from 12 residues. Trimming pared 6 bases from V and 3 bases from J, leaving 9 bases between. The chain's CDR3 is CASRLGIYEQYF. DNA for the CDR3: TGTGCCAGCAGGCTAGGGATCTACGAGCAGTACTTC.

This clonotype has a handful of counts. This sequence joins TRBV9 and TRBJ2-7; D ambiguous. V lost 0 bases and J 6 bases, leaving 10 bases between the germline ends. CDR3 length: 13 residues. Germline V gene sequence: CDR1 SGDLS, CDR2 YYNGEE. The CDR3 region is CASSVGGIGEQYF. The CDR3 DNA sequence: TGTGCCAGCAGCGTAGGCGGTATCGGCGAGCAGTACTTC.

J is TRBJ2-3 and V is TRBV6-2 or TRBV6-3; D uncertain. This CDR3 comprises 14 residues. V was pared by 0 bases and J by 2 bases, with 6 bases between. Germline CDR1 reads MNHEY; CDR2 reads SVGEGT. CDR3 region: CASSYSPSTDTQYF. The CDR3 DNA follows: TGTGCCAGCAGTTACTCGCCATCCACAGATACGCAGTATTTT.